Listed here are 21 T cell receptor beta chains from one sample, sequenced in a study of CD8 T cells in ankylosing spondylitis. Via MiXCR, TCRdb re-called the 5' RACE reads, giving one row per CDR3 protein. The sample has 250,000 to 400,000 distinct CDR3 sequences; approximately 10% are singletons. The sample consisted of blood, either unsorted or a sorted T cell fraction (not recorded which). The receptor source for this set is a female donor with ankylosing spondylitis or in good health (not recorded which).

In its sample, this clonotype was seen many times. The chain recombines TRBV12-3 or TRBV12-4 with TRBJ2-7, with 8 nucleotides matching TRBD1. The V gene end was trimmed by 3 bases and the J gene end by 4 bases; junction bases not matched to a gene: 11. This CDR3 has 16 amino acids. CDR3 region: CASSFTVADREYEQYF. The CDR3 DNA follows: TGTGCCAGCAGTTTTACGGTTGCGGACAGGGAATACGAGCAGTACTTC.

This clonotype has ten or more counts. The V gene is TRBV28, the J gene TRBJ2-1; no definite D call. The CDR3 runs to 11 residues. Germline values: CDR1 MDHEN, CDR2 SYDVKM. Deletions cut 8 bases from V and 5 bases from J, with 7 bases between. The CDR3 DNA reads TGTGCCAGCGAATCCCACAATGAGCAGTTCTTC. Protein: CASESHNEQFF. The full variable domain, its missing parts supplied by reference TRBV28 and TRBJ2-1, is DVKVTQSSRYLVKRTGEKVFLECVQDMDHENMFWYRQDPGLGLRLIYFSYDVKMKEKGDIPEGYSVSREKKERFSLILESASTNQTSMYLCASESHNEQFFGPGTRLTVL.

This clonotype occurred many times. The chain employs TRBV29-1 and TRBJ2-7; D is perhaps TRBD1 (6 bases). Trimming removed 0 bases at V and 0 bases at J, with 9 bases between. The germline gives CDR1 SQVTM, CDR2 ANQGSEA. There are 14 residues in the CDR3. CDR3 sequence (DNA): TGCAGCGTTGAAGATGACAGGAGCTCCTACGAGCAGTACTTC. Translation: CSVEDDRSSYEQYF.

This chain connects TRBV7-9 to TRBJ2-2; 10 nucleotides line up with TRBD1. There are 16 residues in the CDR3. CDR1 is SEHNR, CDR2 FQNEAQ, per germline (reference sequence). J lost 6 bases, V lost 6 bases, and 10 bases had no gene match. CDR3 sequence: CASRRSTGGASGELFF. The CDR3 DNA reads TGTGCCAGCAGACGATCGACAGGGGGCGCCTCCGGGGAGCTGTTTTTT.

This clonotype was recorded many times. The J gene is TRBJ1-2, the V gene TRBV29-1, with 9 positions matching TRBD1. The CDR3 length is 13 residues. Germline assignment: CDR1 SQVTM and CDR2 ANQGSEA. The trim removed 3 bases at V and 6 bases at J, leaving 5 bases unmatched. The CDR3 DNA is TGCAGCGTTGAGGGAACAGGGGGCCATGGCTACACCTTC. This gives the protein CSVEGTGGHGYTF.

This clonotype occurred a few times. The V call is TRBV7-2, the J call TRBJ1-5, with D possibly matching TRBD1 (5 bases). The CDR3 extends over 16 amino acids. Germline V CDR1 and CDR2: SGHTA, FQGNSA. The germline V and J ends were trimmed by 6 bases and 7 bases, with 22 bases remaining between them. This CDR3 reads CASSSGTGRVGQPQHF. In DNA form, the CDR3 reads TGTGCCAGCAGTTCCGGGACTGGGAGAGTAGGCCAGCCCCAGCATTTT.

The chain combines TRBV5-1 with TRBJ2-7; the match to TRBD2 covers 13 bases. Trimming removed 3 bases from V and 3 bases from J; junction bases left unmatched: 6. The germline V gene has CDR1 SGHRS and CDR2 YFSETQ. This CDR3 has 16 amino acids. CDR3 in DNA: TGCGCCAGCAGCTCCGGACTAGCGGGGGACAACTACGAGCAGTACTTC. This encodes CASSSGLAGDNYEQYF.

This clonotype appeared many times. The CDR3 DNA sequence: TGCGCCAGCAGCTTACAAGGGGACCAGAACTATGGCTACACCTTC. Encoded protein: CASSLQGDQNYGYTF. The V call is TRBV5-1, the J call TRBJ1-2; a weak D match, TRBD1 (5 bases). The CDR3 totals 15 residues. Trimming left V 2 bases short and J 2 bases short, with 13 bases between. Germline assignment: CDR1 SGHRS and CDR2 YFSETQ.

This clonotype was detected ten times or more. This rearrangement joins TRBV29-1 to TRBJ1-1; D unclear. The CDR3 spans 16 residues. CDR1 is SQVTM, CDR2 ANQGSEA, per germline. The V gene lost 5 bases and the J gene lost 1 base, with 20 bases spanning the gap. CDR3 sequence: CSVPGFGPLGNTEAFF. CDR3 DNA: TGCAGCGTTCCGGGATTTGGCCCTCTAGGGAACACTGAAGCTTTCTTT.

The gene calls are TRBV15 and TRBJ2-1; TRBD1 matches at 10 bases. Losses at the gene ends were 5 bases for V and 8 bases for J; bases not matched to a gene: 9. The CDR3 is 15 amino acids. The germline CDR1 and CDR2 sequences are LNHNV and YYDKDF (reference sequence). This CDR3 is CATSGQGVLNDEQFF. CDR3 bases: TGTGCCACCAGCGGACAGGGGGTCCTTAACGATGAGCAGTTCTTC.

This chain links TRBV24-1 with TRBJ2-6; TRBD1 is a possible D gene (5 bases). CDR3 length equals 19 residues. CDR1 KGHDR and CDR2 SFDVKD come from the germline V gene. V was cut by 4 bases and J by 0 bases, with 18 bases left in between. CDR3 residues: CATSDPSSGPSSGANVLTF. The DNA for the CDR3 is TGTGCCACCAGTGACCCCTCGTCAGGGCCTAGCTCTGGGGCCAACGTCCTGACTTTC.

The V and J genes are TRBV27 and TRBJ2-1; perhaps TRBD2 as D (6 bases). This CDR3 is 15 amino acids long. V shed 5 bases and J shed 1 base, with 12 bases lying between them. Per germline, CDR1 MNHEY and CDR2 SMNVEV (reference sequence). CDR3 DNA: TGTGCCAGCAGTACCGGGAGTAGGTCCTACAATGAGCAGTTCTTC. This codes for CASSTGSRSYNEQFF.

This clonotype was observed a handful of times. The V and J genes are TRBV19 and TRBJ2-7; 8 positions match TRBD2. CDR3 length: 16 amino acids. The V gene's germline CDR1 is LNHDA and CDR2 SQIVND (reference sequence). V was clipped by 2 bases and J by 7 bases; unmatched bases: 13. The CDR3 DNA follows: TGTGCCAGTAGTATATTGGTAGGAGCGGGAGTAGGTGAGCAGTACTTC. Amino acid sequence: CASSILVGAGVGEQYF.

This clonotype has ten or more counts. The chain is built from TRBV24-1 and TRBJ2-1; 8 bases map to TRBD2. V was clipped by 5 bases and J by 2 bases; unmatched bases: 1. The germline CDR1 and CDR2 sequences are KGHDR and SFDVKD. CDR3 length equals 14 residues. The CDR3 loop reads CATSVSGTYNEQFF. The DNA for the CDR3 is TGTGCCACCAGTGTTAGCGGGACCTACAATGAGCAGTTCTTC.

This clonotype was seen repeatedly, ten times or more. V and J are TRBV15 and TRBJ1-5; D not certain. There are 15 residues in the CDR3. CDR1 is LNHNV and CDR2 is YYDKDF in the germline V gene (reference sequence). Trimming shortened V by 0 bases and J by 0 bases, and 6 bases separated the two germline ends. The CDR3 reads CATSRDRASNQPQHF. The CDR3 DNA is TGTGCCACCAGCAGAGATAGGGCTAGCAATCAGCCCCAGCATTTT.

About this clonotype: Given a much more abundant clone one base away, this may be a read error. The chain joins TRBV7-2 to TRBJ2-1; 7 bases are shared with TRBD1. CDR3 length: 14 residues. CDR1 SGHTA and CDR2 FQGNSA come from the germline V gene. The CDR3 DNA sequence: TGTGCCAGCAGCGTCAGACAGGGATCAACGGAGCAGTCCTTC. Translated: CASSVRQGSTEQSF.

Ten or more counts support this clonotype. The CDR3 bases are TGTGCCAGCACCCCCAAAACAGAGCATTATGGCTACACCTTC. This translates into CASTPKTEHYGYTF. The rearrangement uses TRBV5-6 and TRBJ1-2; D gene unclear. V lost 6 bases and J 5 bases, leaving 17 bases between the germline ends. Germline CDR1 and CDR2: SGHDT and YYEEEE. This CDR3 comprises 14 residues.

The sample holds many counts of this clonotype. The V and J genes are TRBV5-5 and TRBJ2-4, with a weak D call TRBD1 (5 bases). V was clipped by 2 bases and J by 8 bases, with 14 bases between them. Per the germline V gene, CDR1 is SGHKS and CDR2 is YYEKEE (reference sequence). This CDR3 has 14 amino acids. CDR3 region: CASSFRLVRDIQYF. CDR3 bases: TGTGCCAGCAGCTTCAGATTGGTCAGGGACATTCAGTACTTC.

As concerns this clonotype: A single base separates this from a much larger clone, so it may be a read error. The chain is built from TRBV12-3 or TRBV12-4 and TRBJ1-4; 7 nucleotides match TRBD1. The ends lost 3 bases at V and 5 bases at J; junction bases unmatched: 6. The CDR3 length is 15 residues. The CDR3 DNA reads as TGTGCCAGCAGTTTTGGGGACAGCCGAAATGAAAAACTGTTTTTT. This gives the protein CASSFGDSRNEKLFF.

This clonotype appeared many times. The chain joins TRBV9 to TRBJ2-3; D not certain. This CDR3 spans 15 amino acids. Trimming pared 0 bases from V and 4 bases from J, leaving 12 bases between. CDR1 is SGDLS and CDR2 is YYNGEE in the germline V gene. The CDR3 DNA sequence: TGTGCCAGCAGCGTAGGGGCAAGAATCGCAGATACGCAGTATTTT. It yields the protein CASSVGARIADTQYF. Full variable domain (remainder filled in from reference TRBV9 and TRBJ2-3): DSGVTQTPKHLITATGQRVTLRCSPRSGDLSVYWYQQSLDQGLQFLIQYYNGEERAKGNILERFSAQQFPDLHSELNLSSLELGDSALYFCASSVGARIADTQYFGPGTRLTVL.

At least ten counts were recorded for this clonotype. V gene TRBV5-4 combines with J gene TRBJ2-2; D unresolved. Germline lookup yields CDR1 SGHNT and CDR2 YYREEE (reference sequence). The CDR3 loop spans 13 amino acids. V shed 4 bases and J shed 7 bases, with 11 bases lying between them. The CDR3 DNA reads TGTGCCAGCAGCAGTTACGGTTTCGGGGAGCTGTTTTTT. Translating gives CASSSYGFGELFF.